Listed below are T cell receptor beta chains from one sample, sequenced in a study of blood T cell repertoires in COVID-19. The data were produced by immunoSEQ multiplex PCR, yet TCRdb's version contains in-frame clones alone and is incomplete. The data show under 350,000 clones, roughly nine tenths seen once. Sequenced material: PBMCs or T cells enriched from blood (not recorded which). Receptors were obtained from a man aged 60-69 years who had recovered from COVID-19. Each CDR3 is given with its conserved first and last residue. The order of the fields is V gene, J gene, clone size, D gene, CDR3 protein, CDR3 DNA. The D gene is left open where the match is weak. For some rows the clone size is stated as once, few or many, or as a class when expanded; others skip it.

v_gene: TRBV5-4; j_gene: TRBJ1-4; abundance: NA; d_gene: TRBD1; CDR3aa: CASSTGTANEKLFF; CDR3nt: TGTGCCAGCAGCACCGGGACAGCTAATGAAAAACTGTTTTTT
v_gene: TRBV19; j_gene: TRBJ2-7; abundance: NA; d_gene: TRBD1; CDR3aa: CASSATGTGLYEQYF; CDR3nt: TGTGCCAGTTCAGCCACCGGGACAGGGCTATACGAGCAGTACTTC
v_gene: TRBV21-1; j_gene: TRBJ1-1; abundance: once; d_gene: NA; CDR3aa: CASSKKQGNTEAFF; CDR3nt: TGTGCCAGCAGCAAAAAGCAGGGGAACACTGAAGCTTTCTTT
v_gene: TRBV6-2/TRBV6-3; j_gene: TRBJ1-1; abundance: NA; d_gene: TRBD1; CDR3aa: CASSMTGGANTEAFF; CDR3nt: TGTGCCAGCAGCATGACAGGGGGCGCGAACACTGAAGCTTTCTTT
v_gene: TRBV2; j_gene: TRBJ2-7; abundance: NA; d_gene: TRBD1; CDR3aa: CASSDPRQGVSSYEQYF; CDR3nt: TGTGCCAGCAGTGACCCCAGACAGGGCGTCAGCTCCTACGAGCAGTACTTC
v_gene: TRBV5-6; j_gene: TRBJ2-7; abundance: NA; d_gene: TRBD2; CDR3aa: CASRPLSGNHEQYF; CDR3nt: TGTGCCAGCAGGCCCTTAAGCGGGAACCACGAGCAGTACTTC
v_gene: TRBV24-1; j_gene: TRBJ2-2; abundance: NA; d_gene: TRBD1; CDR3aa: CATSDRAAGELFF; CDR3nt: TGTGCCACCTCGGACAGGGCGGCCGGGGAGCTGTTTTTT
v_gene: TRBV19; j_gene: TRBJ2-7; abundance: NA; d_gene: TRBD2; CDR3aa: CASSSSGSSYEQYF; CDR3nt: TGTGCCAGTAGCTCTAGCGGGAGTTCCTACGAGCAGTACTTC
v_gene: TRBV28; j_gene: TRBJ2-1; abundance: NA; d_gene: TRBD2; CDR3aa: CASRGASGGRYNEQFF; CDR3nt: TGTGCCAGCAGGGGCGCTAGCGGGGGACGCTACAATGAGCAGTTCTTC
v_gene: TRBV27; j_gene: TRBJ2-5; abundance: NA; d_gene: NA; CDR3aa: CASSTTGGPQETQYF; CDR3nt: TGTGCCAGCAGCACGACAGGCGGTCCCCAAGAGACCCAGTACTTC
v_gene: TRBV27; j_gene: TRBJ1-6; abundance: NA; d_gene: TRBD1; CDR3aa: CASSASTGGGSPLHF; CDR3nt: TGTGCCAGCAGTGCCTCGACAGGGGGCGGGTCACCCCTCCACTTT
v_gene: TRBV4-1; j_gene: TRBJ1-1; abundance: NA; d_gene: NA; CDR3aa: CASSPTGRLNTEAFF; CDR3nt: TGCGCCAGCAGCCCCACTGGGCGTCTGAACACTGAAGCTTTCTTT
v_gene: TRBV18; j_gene: TRBJ2-7; abundance: NA; d_gene: TRBD2; CDR3aa: CASSTGASGVYEQYF; CDR3nt: TGTGCCAGCTCAACCGGGGCTAGCGGGGTCTACGAGCAGTACTTC
v_gene: TRBV6-1; j_gene: TRBJ1-5; abundance: NA; d_gene: NA; CDR3aa: CASSDNIPRQPQHF; CDR3nt: TGTGCCAGCAGTGACAATATCCCCCGGCAGCCCCAGCATTTT
v_gene: TRBV5-5; j_gene: TRBJ1-5; abundance: NA; d_gene: TRBD1; CDR3aa: CASSLDRGQQPQHF; CDR3nt: TGTGCCAGCAGCTTGGACAGGGGGCAACAGCCCCAGCATTTT
v_gene: TRBV3-1/TRBV3-2; j_gene: TRBJ2-3; abundance: NA; d_gene: TRBD2; CDR3aa: CASSHPVGGSGSTDTQYF; CDR3nt: TGTGCCAGCAGCCACCCAGTAGGGGGTAGCGGGAGTACAGATACGCAGTATTTT
v_gene: TRBV5-4; j_gene: TRBJ2-2; abundance: NA; d_gene: TRBD1; CDR3aa: CASSPRRTGGNTGELFF; CDR3nt: TGTGCCAGCAGCCCCCGCCGGACAGGGGGCAACACCGGGGAGCTGTTTTTT
v_gene: TRBV19; j_gene: TRBJ2-7; abundance: NA; d_gene: TRBD2; CDR3aa: CASRVAGSSYEQYF; CDR3nt: TGTGCCAGTAGGGTAGCGGGTTCCTCCTACGAGCAGTACTTC
v_gene: TRBV7-9; j_gene: TRBJ2-5; abundance: NA; d_gene: NA; CDR3aa: CASSRWETQYF; CDR3nt: TGTGCCAGCAGCCGGTGGGAGACCCAGTACTTC
v_gene: TRBV5-6; j_gene: TRBJ1-2; abundance: NA; d_gene: TRBD1; CDR3aa: CASSTGTGGYGYTF; CDR3nt: TGTGCCAGCAGTACCGGGACAGGGGGCTATGGCTACACCTTC
v_gene: TRBV9; j_gene: TRBJ1-5; abundance: NA; d_gene: NA; CDR3aa: CASSEDGGAGQPQHF; CDR3nt: TGTGCCAGCAGCGAAGACGGGGGGGCCGGACAGCCCCAGCATTTT
v_gene: TRBV10-3; j_gene: TRBJ1-2; abundance: NA; d_gene: NA; CDR3aa: CAQRGGDGYTF; CDR3nt: TGTGCCCAACGGGGGGGCGATGGCTACACCTTC
v_gene: TRBV27; j_gene: TRBJ1-1; abundance: NA; d_gene: TRBD1; CDR3aa: CASSPLDRGSYTEAFF; CDR3nt: TGTGCCAGCAGTCCCCTGGACAGGGGGTCGTACACTGAAGCTTTCTTT
v_gene: TRBV7-9; j_gene: TRBJ2-2; abundance: NA; d_gene: TRBD1; CDR3aa: CASSKDPHTRGRGQTGELFF; CDR3nt: TGTGCCAGCAGCAAGGACCCCCACACCAGAGGCAGGGGGCAAACCGGGGAGCTGTTTTTT
v_gene: TRBV11-2; j_gene: TRBJ2-5; abundance: NA; d_gene: NA; CDR3aa: CASSPGRGAETQYF; CDR3nt: TGTGCCAGCAGCCCTGGCCGGGGGGCAGAGACCCAGTACTTC
v_gene: TRBV5-4; j_gene: TRBJ2-5; abundance: NA; d_gene: NA; CDR3aa: CASKGAGETQYF; CDR3nt: TGTGCCTCGAAGGGTGCGGGAGAGACCCAGTACTTC
v_gene: TRBV7-9; j_gene: TRBJ1-3; abundance: NA; d_gene: TRBD1; CDR3aa: CASSPRQGVNTIYF; CDR3nt: TGTGCCAGCAGCCCTCGACAGGGGGTGAACACCATATATTTT
v_gene: TRBV3-1/TRBV3-2; j_gene: TRBJ1-6; abundance: NA; d_gene: NA; CDR3aa: CASSQGGGPLHF; CDR3nt: TGTGCCAGCAGCCAAGGGGGGGGGCCCCTCCACTTT
v_gene: TRBV18; j_gene: TRBJ1-3; abundance: NA; d_gene: TRBD1; CDR3aa: CASSRDRAGNTIYF; CDR3nt: TGTGCCAGCTCGAGGGACAGGGCTGGAAACACCATATATTTT
v_gene: TRBV7-2; j_gene: TRBJ2-5; abundance: once; d_gene: NA; CDR3aa: CASSLDTQGETQYF; CDR3nt: TGTGCCAGCAGCTTAGATACACAGGGCGAGACCCAGTACTTC
v_gene: TRBV5-1; j_gene: TRBJ2-7; abundance: NA; d_gene: TRBD2; CDR3aa: CASSLEPSGRAPYEQYF; CDR3nt: TGCGCCAGCAGCTTGGAACCTAGCGGGAGGGCCCCCTACGAGCAGTACTTC